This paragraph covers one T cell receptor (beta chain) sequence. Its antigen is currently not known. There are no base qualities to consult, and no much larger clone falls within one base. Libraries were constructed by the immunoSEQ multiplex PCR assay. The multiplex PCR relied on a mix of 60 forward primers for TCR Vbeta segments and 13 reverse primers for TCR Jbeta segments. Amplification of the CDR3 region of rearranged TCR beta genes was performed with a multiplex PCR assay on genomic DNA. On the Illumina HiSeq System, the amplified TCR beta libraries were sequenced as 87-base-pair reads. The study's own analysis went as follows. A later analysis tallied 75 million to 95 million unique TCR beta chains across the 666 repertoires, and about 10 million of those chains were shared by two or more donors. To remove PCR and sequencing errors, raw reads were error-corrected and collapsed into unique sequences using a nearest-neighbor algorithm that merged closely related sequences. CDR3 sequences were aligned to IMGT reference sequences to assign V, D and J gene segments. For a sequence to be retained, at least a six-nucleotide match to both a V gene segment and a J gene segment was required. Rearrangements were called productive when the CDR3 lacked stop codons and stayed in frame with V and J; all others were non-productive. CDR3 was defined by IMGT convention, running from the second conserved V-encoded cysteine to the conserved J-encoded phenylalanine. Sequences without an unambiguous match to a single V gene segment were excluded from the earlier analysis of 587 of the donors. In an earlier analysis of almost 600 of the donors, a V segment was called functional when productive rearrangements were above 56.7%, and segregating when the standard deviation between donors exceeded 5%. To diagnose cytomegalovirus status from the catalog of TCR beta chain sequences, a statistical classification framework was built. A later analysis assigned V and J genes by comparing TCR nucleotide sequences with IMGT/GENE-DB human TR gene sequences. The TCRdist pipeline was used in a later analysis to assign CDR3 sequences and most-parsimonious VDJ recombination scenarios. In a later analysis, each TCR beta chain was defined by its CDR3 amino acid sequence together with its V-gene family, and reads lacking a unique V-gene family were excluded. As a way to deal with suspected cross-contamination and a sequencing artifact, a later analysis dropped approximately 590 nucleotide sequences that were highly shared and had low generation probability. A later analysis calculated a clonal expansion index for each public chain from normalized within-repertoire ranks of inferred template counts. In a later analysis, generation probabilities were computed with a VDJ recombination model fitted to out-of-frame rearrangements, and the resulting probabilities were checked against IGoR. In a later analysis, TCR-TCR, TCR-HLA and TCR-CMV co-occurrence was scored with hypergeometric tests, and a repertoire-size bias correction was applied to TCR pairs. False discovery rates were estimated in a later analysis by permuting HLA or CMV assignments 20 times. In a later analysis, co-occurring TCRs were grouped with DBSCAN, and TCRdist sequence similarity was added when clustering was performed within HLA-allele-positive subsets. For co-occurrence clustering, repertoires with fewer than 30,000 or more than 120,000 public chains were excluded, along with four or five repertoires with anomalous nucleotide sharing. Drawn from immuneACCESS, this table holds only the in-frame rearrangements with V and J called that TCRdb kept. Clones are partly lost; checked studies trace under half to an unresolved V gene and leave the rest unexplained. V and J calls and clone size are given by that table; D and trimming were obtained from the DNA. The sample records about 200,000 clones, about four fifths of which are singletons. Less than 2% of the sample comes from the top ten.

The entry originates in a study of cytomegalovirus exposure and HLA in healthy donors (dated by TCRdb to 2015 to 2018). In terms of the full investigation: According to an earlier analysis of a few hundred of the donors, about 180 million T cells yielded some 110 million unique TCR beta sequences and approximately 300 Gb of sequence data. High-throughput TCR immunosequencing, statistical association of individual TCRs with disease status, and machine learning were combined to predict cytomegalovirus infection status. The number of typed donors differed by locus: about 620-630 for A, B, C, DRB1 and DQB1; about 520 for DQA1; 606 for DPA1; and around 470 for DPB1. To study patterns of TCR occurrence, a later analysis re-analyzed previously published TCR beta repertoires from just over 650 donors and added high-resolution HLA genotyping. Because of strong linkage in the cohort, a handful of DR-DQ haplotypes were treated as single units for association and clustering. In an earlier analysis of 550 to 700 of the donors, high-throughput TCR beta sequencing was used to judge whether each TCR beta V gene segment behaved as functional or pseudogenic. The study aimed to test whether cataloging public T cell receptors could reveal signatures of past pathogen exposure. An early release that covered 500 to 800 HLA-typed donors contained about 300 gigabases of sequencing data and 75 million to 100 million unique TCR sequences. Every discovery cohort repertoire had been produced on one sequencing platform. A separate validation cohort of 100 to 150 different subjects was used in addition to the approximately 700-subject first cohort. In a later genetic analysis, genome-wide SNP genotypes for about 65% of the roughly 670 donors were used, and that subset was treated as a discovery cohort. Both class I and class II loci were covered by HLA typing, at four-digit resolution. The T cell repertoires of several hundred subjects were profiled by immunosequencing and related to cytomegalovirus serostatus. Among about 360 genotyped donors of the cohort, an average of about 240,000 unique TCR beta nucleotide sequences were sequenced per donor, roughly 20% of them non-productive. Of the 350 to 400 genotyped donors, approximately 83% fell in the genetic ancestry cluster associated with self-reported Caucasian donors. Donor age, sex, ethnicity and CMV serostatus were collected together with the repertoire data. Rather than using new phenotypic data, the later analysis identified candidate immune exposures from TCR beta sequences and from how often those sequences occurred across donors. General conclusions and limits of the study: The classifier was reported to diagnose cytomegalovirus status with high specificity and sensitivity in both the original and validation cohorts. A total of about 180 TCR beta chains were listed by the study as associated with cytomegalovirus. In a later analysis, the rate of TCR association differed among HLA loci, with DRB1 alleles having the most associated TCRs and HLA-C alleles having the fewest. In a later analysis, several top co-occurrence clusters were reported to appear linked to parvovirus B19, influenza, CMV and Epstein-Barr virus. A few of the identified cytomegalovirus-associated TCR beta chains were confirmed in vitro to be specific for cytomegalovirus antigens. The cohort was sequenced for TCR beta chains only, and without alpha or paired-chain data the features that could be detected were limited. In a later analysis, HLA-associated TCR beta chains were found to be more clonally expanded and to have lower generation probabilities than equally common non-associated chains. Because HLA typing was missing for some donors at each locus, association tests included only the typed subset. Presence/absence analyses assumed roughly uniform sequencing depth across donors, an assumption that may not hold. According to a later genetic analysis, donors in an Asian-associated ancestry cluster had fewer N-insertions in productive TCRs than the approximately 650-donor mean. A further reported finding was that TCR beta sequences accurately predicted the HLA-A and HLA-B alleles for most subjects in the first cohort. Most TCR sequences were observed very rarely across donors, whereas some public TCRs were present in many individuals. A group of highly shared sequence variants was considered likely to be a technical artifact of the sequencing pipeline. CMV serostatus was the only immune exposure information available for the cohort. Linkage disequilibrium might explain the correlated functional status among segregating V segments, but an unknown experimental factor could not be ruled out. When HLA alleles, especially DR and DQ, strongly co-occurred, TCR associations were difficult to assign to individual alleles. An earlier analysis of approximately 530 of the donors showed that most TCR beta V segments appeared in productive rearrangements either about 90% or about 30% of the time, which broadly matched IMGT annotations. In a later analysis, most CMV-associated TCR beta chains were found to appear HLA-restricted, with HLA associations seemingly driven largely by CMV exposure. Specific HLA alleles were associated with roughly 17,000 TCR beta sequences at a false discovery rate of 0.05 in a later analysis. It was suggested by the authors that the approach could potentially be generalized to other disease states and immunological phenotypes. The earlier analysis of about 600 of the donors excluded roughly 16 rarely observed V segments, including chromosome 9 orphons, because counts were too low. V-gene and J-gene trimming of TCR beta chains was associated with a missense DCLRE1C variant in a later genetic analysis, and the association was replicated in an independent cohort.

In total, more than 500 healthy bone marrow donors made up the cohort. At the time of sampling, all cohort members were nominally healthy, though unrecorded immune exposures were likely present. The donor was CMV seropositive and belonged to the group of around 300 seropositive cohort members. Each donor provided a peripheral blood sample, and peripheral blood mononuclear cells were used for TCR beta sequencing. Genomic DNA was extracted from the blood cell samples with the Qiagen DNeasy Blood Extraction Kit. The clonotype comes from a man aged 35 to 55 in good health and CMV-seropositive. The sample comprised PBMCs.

The DNA is as follows: TGTGCCAGCAGCTTGTGGACAGGGGGTTTAAGCTCCTACGAGCAGTACTTC. The encoded protein is CASSLWTGGLSSYEQYF. The chain uses TRBV7-8 and TRBJ2-7; 10 central nucleotides agree with TRBD1. Based on the germline V gene, the CDR1 and CDR2 sequences are SGHVS and FQNEAQ. From cysteine to phenylalanine, the CDR3 is 17 amino acids long. Only the CDR3 portion is preserved as DNA: 51 bases, with reading frame beginning at the first base. Relative to germline, V is missing 3 bases and J is missing 0 bases, with 8 bases of the junction outside any gene match.